The 24 T cell receptor beta chains listed next were all sequenced from one sample in a study of Graves' ophthalmopathy and Graves' hyperthyroidism (dated by TCRdb to the late 2010s). TCRdb shows the sequencer as Illumina HiSeq 2000. For repertoire sequencing, TCR beta CDR3 regions were amplified from RNA transcripts. The first round was an RT-PCR using HTBI primers with the Qiagen OneStep RT-PCR kit, and this first round was followed by a second-round multiplex PCR, then size selection and purification. TCRdb reprocessed the public reads (quality trimming at Q25 with fastp, clone calling with MiXCR) and kept in-frame beta chains. When rows share a CDR3 protein, they turn into one entry using the most common DNA and genes. The sample table contains just over 600,000 distinct CDR3 sequences; only one count was recorded for approximately 22% of them. The ten most abundant clones make up roughly 6.9% of the sample.

Source material: peripheral blood. Receptors were obtained from a woman younger than 30 with stable Graves' hyperthyroidism. Some clones in this sample may be carry-over from other donors' samples. Donor details come from another sample of the same person, matched by shared clones.

This clonotype has ten or more counts. The CDR3 loop reads CAWSSEIDQPQHF. The CDR3 region has the DNA TGTGCCTGGAGTAGCGAAATAGATCAGCCCCAGCATTTT. The chain uses TRBV30 and TRBJ1-5, with D uncertain. Trimming pared 2 bases from V and 5 bases from J, leaving 10 bases between. The germline V gene has CDR1 GTSNPN and CDR2 SVGIG (reference sequence). This CDR3 comprises 13 residues.

The genes are TRBV11-2 and TRBJ2-5, with D perhaps matching TRBD1 (5 bases). Between the trimmed V and J ends, which lost 6 bases and 0 bases, there was a span of 17 bases. The CDR3 runs to 16 residues. Germline V gene lookup returns CDR1 SGHAT and CDR2 FQNNGV. The CDR3 coding sequence is TGTGCCAGCAGTCCCACGGACACACTGTACCAAGAGACCCAGTACTTC. It specifies CASSPTDTLYQETQYF.

Ten or more counts support this clonotype. The V and J genes are TRBV11-2 and TRBJ2-7; 8 bases are a match to TRBD2. The CDR3 spans 14 residues. With 5 bases clipped from V and 3 bases from J, the junction kept 6 bases outside the gene matches. CDR1 and CDR2 (germline): SGHAT, FQNNGV. The CDR3 nucleotides read TGTGCCAGCAGCGAGGTAGCGGGGAGCTACGAGCAGTACTTC. The encoded protein is CASSEVAGSYEQYF.

This clonotype was found many times. The rearrangement links TRBV20-1 to TRBJ1-1; TRBD1 matches at 7 bases. This CDR3 has 14 amino acids. V lost 6 bases and J lost 2; bases outside the gene matches: 9. Germline V gives CDR1 DFQATT, CDR2 SNEGSKA (reference sequence). The CDR3 DNA sequence: TGCAGTGCCACCAAGACAGGGACCAACACTGAAGCTTTCTTT. Its protein is CSATKTGTNTEAFF.

The sample holds many counts of this clonotype. CDR3 protein: CASSYGLYSNQPQHF. DNA of the CDR3: TGTGCCAGCAGTTACGGTCTTTATAGCAATCAGCCCCAGCATTTT. The chain employs TRBV27 and TRBJ1-5, with unresolved D. The CDR3 contains 15 residues. V was clipped by 4 bases and J by 0 bases, with 10 bases between them. Germline CDR1 reads MNHEY; CDR2 reads SMNVEV (reference sequence).

Concerning this clonotype: A much larger clone is a single base away; this may be a read error. V gene TRBV30 combines with J gene TRBJ1-1; 9 bases match TRBD1. This CDR3 comprises 14 residues. Germline loops: CDR1 GTSNPN, CDR2 SVGIG (reference sequence). The CDR3 is CAWSQQGANPEAFF. CDR3 DNA sequence: TGTGCCTGGAGCCAACAGGGGGCGAACCCTGAAGCTTTCTTT.

This clonotype was seen a handful of times. The chain is built from TRBV6-1 and TRBJ2-7; 9 nucleotides agree with TRBD1. CDR1 and CDR2 (germline): MNHNS, SASEGT. Trimming took 6 bases from V and 4 from J; bases not matched to a gene: 4. The CDR3 contains 13 residues. This CDR3 is CASSHGQGYEQYF. For the CDR3, the DNA is TGTGCCAGCAGCCACGGACAGGGGTACGAGCAGTACTTC.

This clonotype was seen at least ten times. The DNA for the CDR3 is TGTGCCAGCAGCTTGGATGGGGGGGACAGAAGAGATTCACCCCTCCACTTT. The encoded protein is CASSLDGGDRRDSPLHF. The rearrangement links TRBV7-3 to TRBJ1-6; 7 bases are a match to TRBD1. The germline gives CDR1 SGHTA, CDR2 FQGTGA. V dropped 3 bases and J dropped 8; count of bases not matched to a gene: 13. The CDR3 is 17 amino acids.

Ten or more counts support this clonotype. The chain is built from TRBV6-1 and TRBJ2-7; TRBD1 matches at 7 bases. After removal of 5 bases from V and 3 bases from J, the junction contained 10 bases not matched to a gene. Germline loops: CDR1 MNHNS, CDR2 SASEGT. CDR3 length equals 15 residues. CDR3 sequence: CASSKQRGLVYEQYF. The CDR3 DNA follows: TGTGCCAGCAGTAAACAGAGGGGGCTAGTCTACGAGCAGTACTTC.

The rearrangement links TRBV6-5 to TRBJ1-6; possibly TRBD1 for D (5 bases). Trimming shortened V by 1 base and J by 7 bases, and 14 bases separated the two germline ends. Germline CDR1 reads MNHEY; CDR2 reads SVGAGI. The length of the CDR3 is 16 residues. CDR3 nucleotide sequence: TGTGCCAGCAGTTACTTGACCTGGGGGGACAATTCACCCCTCCACTTT. This sequence encodes CASSYLTWGDNSPLHF.

The V call is TRBV7-9, the J call TRBJ1-6; TRBD1 aligns across 10 bases. The V gene's germline CDR1 is SEHNR and CDR2 FQNEAQ (reference sequence). CDR3 length equals 15 residues. J lost 10 bases, V lost 5 bases, and 8 bases had no gene match. CDR3 DNA sequence: TGTGCCAGCAGCCAAAGGACAGGGGGAGAGTCACCCCTCCACTTT. As protein: CASSQRTGGESPLHF.

Many counts were recorded for this clonotype. The V and J genes are TRBV13 and TRBJ2-7; 7 nucleotides align to TRBD1. The CDR3 runs to 14 residues. The J segment lost 5 bases and the V segment lost 4 bases, leaving 8 bases of the junction unmatched. Germline V gene data show CDR1 as PRHDT and CDR2 as FYEKMQ (reference sequence). As DNA, the CDR3 is TGTGCCAGCAGCTCGACCGACAGGGTAAACGAGCAGTACTTC. Protein: CASSSTDRVNEQYF.

This clonotype was detected ten times or more. The rearrangement joins TRBV4-1 to TRBJ1-1; D is possibly TRBD1 (5 bases). Germline assignment: CDR1 MGHRA and CDR2 YSYEKL. This CDR3 comprises 15 residues. The germline V and J ends were trimmed by 1 base and 1 base, with 10 bases remaining between them. CDR3 DNA: TGCGCCAGCAGCCAAGGTAAGGGGCGGAACACTGAAGCTTTCTTT. Encoded protein: CASSQGKGRNTEAFF.

This clonotype was counted many times. This chain links TRBV10-3 with TRBJ2-5, with TRBD1 matching 8 bases. The V and J ends lost 6 bases and 5 bases, in that order; junction bases with no gene match: 2. The CDR3 contains 12 residues. Per the germline V gene, CDR1 is ENHRY and CDR2 is SYGVKD. The CDR3 DNA sequence: TGTGCCATCAGGACAGGGGATGAGACCCAGTACTTC. Its protein product is CAIRTGDETQYF.

This chain uses TRBV9 with TRBJ2-5; 7 bases align to TRBD2. The CDR3 length is 14 residues. Trimming removed 0 bases from V and 6 bases from J; junction bases left unmatched: 5. CDR1 is SGDLS and CDR2 is YYNGEE in the germline V gene. CDR3 sequence (DNA): TGTGCCAGCAGCGTAGGATCCGGGGGGAAGACCCAGTACTTC. It encodes CASSVGSGGKTQYF.

The table lists this clonotype with many counts. The gene calls are TRBV7-3 and TRBJ1-5, with unresolved D. Germline-derived CDR1 and CDR2 are SGHTA and FQGTGA. The germline V and J ends were trimmed by 2 bases and 2 bases, with 4 bases remaining between them. This CDR3 is 13 amino acids long. CDR3 protein: CASSLQRNQPQHF. CDR3 bases: TGTGCCAGCAGCTTACAGCGCAATCAGCCCCAGCATTTT. The variable domain in full, completed from reference TRBV7-3 and TRBJ1-5, reads GAGVSQTPSNKVTEKGKYVELRCDPISGHTALYWYRQSLGQGPEFLIYFQGTGAADDSGLPNDRFFAVRPEGSVSTLKIQRTERGDSAVYLCASSLQRNQPQHFGDGTRLSIL.

The rearrangement links TRBV29-1 to TRBJ1-1; TRBD1 agrees at 7 bases. After removal of 1 base from V and 1 base from J, the junction contained 6 bases not matched to a gene. From germline, CDR1 is SQVTM and CDR2 ANQGSEA. The CDR3 extends over 15 amino acids. In DNA, the CDR3 is TGCAGCGTTGAAGTATCCCGACAGGGGAACACTGAAGCTTTCTTT. Translating gives CSVEVSRQGNTEAFF.

There are many counts of this clonotype. The CDR3 bases are TGCAGCGTTACGAGGGCGGGGGTAGGCTTCGGGACCCAGTACTTC. Residues: CSVTRAGVGFGTQYF. The chain has TRBV29-1 and TRBJ2-5, with TRBD2 matching 7 bases. The ends lost 5 bases at V and 7 bases at J; junction bases unmatched: 16. Germline CDR1 is SQVTM and CDR2 is ANQGSEA. This CDR3 is 15 amino acids long.

This chain uses TRBV25-1 with TRBJ2-5; 12 nucleotides align to TRBD2. The ends lost 6 bases at V and 5 bases at J; junction bases unmatched: 13. Germline CDR1 reads MGHDK; CDR2 reads SYGVNS. The CDR3 has 17 residues. CDR3 loop: CASSQGPSGRASETQYF. DNA of the CDR3: TGTGCCAGCAGCCAGGGTCCTAGCGGGAGGGCCAGTGAGACCCAGTACTTC. Based on the CDR3 plus reference TRBV25-1 and TRBJ2-5, the full variable domain is EADIYQTPRYLVIGTGKKITLECSQTMGHDKMYWYQQDPGMELHLIHYSYGVNSTEKGDLSSESTVSRIRTEHFPLTLESARPSHTSQYLCASSQGPSGRASETQYFGPGTRLLVL.

This clonotype was counted at least ten times. This sequence joins TRBV7-9 and TRBJ1-2; 8 bases align to TRBD1. The germline gives CDR1 SEHNR, CDR2 FQNEAQ (reference sequence). This CDR3 region has 15 residues. J lost 1 base, V lost 7 bases, and 8 bases had no gene match. The DNA of the CDR3 is TGTGCCAGCACCATATGGACAGGGAGTAACTATGGCTACACCTTC. Translated, it gives CASTIWTGSNYGYTF.

The rearrangement uses TRBV27 and TRBJ1-1; TRBD1 might be the D (6 bases). V dropped 4 bases and J dropped 1 base, with 16 bases sitting between them. CDR1 and CDR2 from the germline V gene are MNHEY and SMNVEV (reference sequence). This CDR3 contains 16 residues. This CDR3 is CASSSLRDKGNTEAFF. CDR3 in DNA: TGTGCCAGCAGTTCCCTAAGGGACAAAGGGAACACTGAAGCTTTCTTT.

The chain carries TRBV6-1 and TRBJ1-5; D remains unclear. This CDR3 region has 14 residues. Germline V gene data show CDR1 as MNHNS and CDR2 as SASEGT. Trimming removed 7 bases at V and 5 bases at J, with 15 bases between. Here the CDR3 reads CASTPGRFYQPQHF. CDR3 in DNA: TGTGCCAGCACCCCGGGAAGGTTTTATCAGCCCCAGCATTTT.

This clonotype was counted at least ten times. CDR3 region: CASSVGVSFYEQYF. The CDR3 DNA follows: TGTGCCAGCAGTGTAGGGGTTAGCTTCTACGAGCAGTACTTC. The chain joins TRBV2 to TRBJ2-7; a weak D match, TRBD1 (5 bases). CDR1 is SNHLY, CDR2 FYNNEI, per germline. There are 14 residues in the CDR3. Trimming shortened V by 4 bases and J by 3 bases, and 13 bases separated the two germline ends. Combining the CDR3 with reference TRBV2 and TRBJ2-7 gives the whole variable domain EPEVTQTPSHQVTQMGQEVILRCVPISNHLYFYWYRQILGQKVEFLVSFYNNEISEKSEIFDDQFSVERPDGSNFTLKIRSTKLEDSAMYFCASSVGVSFYEQYFGPGTRLTVT.

This clonotype was seen only a few times. This chain links TRBV7-2 with TRBJ1-3; D remains unclear. The V end was cut by 3 bases, the J end by 3 bases, with 6 bases between. There are 13 residues in the CDR3. Germline V gene sequence: CDR1 SGHTA, CDR2 FQGNSA. The CDR3: CASSFAGGNTIYF. The CDR3 region has the DNA TGTGCCAGCAGCTTCGCAGGTGGAAACACCATATATTTT.